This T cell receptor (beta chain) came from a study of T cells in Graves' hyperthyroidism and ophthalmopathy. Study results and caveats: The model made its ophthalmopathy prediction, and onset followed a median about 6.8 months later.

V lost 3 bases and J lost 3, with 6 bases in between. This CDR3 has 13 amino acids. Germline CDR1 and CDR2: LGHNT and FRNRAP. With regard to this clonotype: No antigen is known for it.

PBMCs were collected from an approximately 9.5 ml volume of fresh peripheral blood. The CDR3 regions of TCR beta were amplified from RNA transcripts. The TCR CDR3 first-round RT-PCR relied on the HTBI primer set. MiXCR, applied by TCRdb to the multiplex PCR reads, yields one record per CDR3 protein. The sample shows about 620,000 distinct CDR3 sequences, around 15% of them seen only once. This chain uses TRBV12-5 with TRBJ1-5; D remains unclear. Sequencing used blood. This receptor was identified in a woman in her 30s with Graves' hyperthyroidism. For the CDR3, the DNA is TGTGCTAGTGGTTTATATATCAATCAGCCCCAGCATTTT. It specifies CASGLYINQPQHF.